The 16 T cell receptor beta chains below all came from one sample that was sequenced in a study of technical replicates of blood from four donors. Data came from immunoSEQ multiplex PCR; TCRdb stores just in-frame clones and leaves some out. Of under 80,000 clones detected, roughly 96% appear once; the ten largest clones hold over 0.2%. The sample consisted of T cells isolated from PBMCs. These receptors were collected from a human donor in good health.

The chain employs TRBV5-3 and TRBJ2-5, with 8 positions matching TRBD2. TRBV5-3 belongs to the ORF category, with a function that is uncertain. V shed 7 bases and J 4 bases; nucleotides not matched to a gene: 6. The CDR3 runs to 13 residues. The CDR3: CARGERGGETQYF. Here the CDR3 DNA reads TGTGCCAGAGGCGAACGGGGGGGAGAGACCCAGTACTTC.

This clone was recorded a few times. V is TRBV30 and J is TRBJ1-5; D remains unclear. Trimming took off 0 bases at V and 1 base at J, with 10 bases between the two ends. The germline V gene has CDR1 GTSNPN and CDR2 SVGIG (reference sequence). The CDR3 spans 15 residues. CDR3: CAWSVQGGSNQPQHF. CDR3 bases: TGTGCCTGGAGTGTACAAGGCGGGAGCAATCAGCCCCAGCATTTT.

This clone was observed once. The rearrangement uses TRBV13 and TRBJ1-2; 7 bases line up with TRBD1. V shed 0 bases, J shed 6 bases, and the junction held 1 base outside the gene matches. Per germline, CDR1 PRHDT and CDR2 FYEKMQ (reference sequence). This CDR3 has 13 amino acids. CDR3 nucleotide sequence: TGTGCCAGCAGCTTAGGGACAGGGCATGGCTACACCTTC. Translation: CASSLGTGHGYTF.

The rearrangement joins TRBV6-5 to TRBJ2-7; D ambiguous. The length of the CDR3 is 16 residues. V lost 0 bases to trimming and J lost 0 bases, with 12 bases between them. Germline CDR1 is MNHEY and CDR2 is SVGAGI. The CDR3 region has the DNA TGTGCCAGCAGTTACTCACGCGGAGTTCACTCCTACGAGCAGTACTTC. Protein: CASSYSRGVHSYEQYF.

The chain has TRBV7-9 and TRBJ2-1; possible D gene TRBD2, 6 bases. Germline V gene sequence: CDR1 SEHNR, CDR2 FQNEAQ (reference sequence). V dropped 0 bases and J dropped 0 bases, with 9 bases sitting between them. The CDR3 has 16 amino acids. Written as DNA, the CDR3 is TGTGCCAGCAGCTTAGCGCCCGGGAGCTCCTACAATGAGCAGTTCTTC. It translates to CASSLAPGSSYNEQFF.

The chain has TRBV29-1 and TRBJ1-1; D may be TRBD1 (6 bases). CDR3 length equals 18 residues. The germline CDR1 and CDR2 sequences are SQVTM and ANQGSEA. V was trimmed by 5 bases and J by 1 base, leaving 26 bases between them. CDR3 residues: CSVPPDRTVPLGNTEAFF. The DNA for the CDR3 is TGCAGCGTTCCGCCCGATCGGACAGTACCTTTGGGGAACACTGAAGCTTTCTTT.

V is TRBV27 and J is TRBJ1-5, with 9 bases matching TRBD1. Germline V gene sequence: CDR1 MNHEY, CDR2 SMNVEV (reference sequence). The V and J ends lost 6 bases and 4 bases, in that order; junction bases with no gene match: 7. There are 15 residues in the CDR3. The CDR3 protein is CASSLIGTGNQPQHF. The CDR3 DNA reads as TGTGCCAGCAGCCTAATCGGGACAGGGAATCAGCCCCAGCATTTT.

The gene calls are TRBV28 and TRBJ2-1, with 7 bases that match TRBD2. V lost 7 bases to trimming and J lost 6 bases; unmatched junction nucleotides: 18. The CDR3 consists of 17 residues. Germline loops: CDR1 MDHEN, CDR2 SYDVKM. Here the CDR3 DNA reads TGTGCCAGCACCTATGGAGCGGGGAGATCTCATCCCAATGAGCAGTTCTTC. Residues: CASTYGAGRSHPNEQFF.

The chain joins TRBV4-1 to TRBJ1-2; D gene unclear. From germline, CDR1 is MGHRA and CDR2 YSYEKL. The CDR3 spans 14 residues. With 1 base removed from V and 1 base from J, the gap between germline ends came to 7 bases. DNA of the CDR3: TGCGCCAGCAGCCAAGGCCGGGATAACTATGGCTACACCTTC. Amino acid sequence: CASSQGRDNYGYTF.

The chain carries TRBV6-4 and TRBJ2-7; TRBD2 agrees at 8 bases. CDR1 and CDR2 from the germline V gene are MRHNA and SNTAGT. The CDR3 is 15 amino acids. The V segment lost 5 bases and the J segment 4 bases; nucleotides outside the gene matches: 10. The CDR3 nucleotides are TGTGCCAGCAGTCTTCACGGGCGGGAGGATTACGAGCAGTACTTC. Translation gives CASSLHGREDYEQYF.

CDR3 sequence (DNA): TGTGCCAGCAGTTCCGTCACAGGACAGAGTGAAAAACTGTTTTTT. As protein: CASSSVTGQSEKLFF. The chain has TRBV27 and TRBJ1-4, with a weak D call TRBD1 (6 bases). Per germline, CDR1 MNHEY and CDR2 SMNVEV (reference sequence). This CDR3 has 15 residues. V was clipped by 4 bases and J by 7 bases, with 16 bases between them.

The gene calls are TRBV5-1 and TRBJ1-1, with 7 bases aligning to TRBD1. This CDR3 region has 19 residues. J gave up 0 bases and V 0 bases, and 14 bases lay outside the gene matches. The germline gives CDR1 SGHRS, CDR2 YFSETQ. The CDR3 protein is CASSLATGTESGMNTEAFF. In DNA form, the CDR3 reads TGCGCCAGCAGCTTGGCTACCGGGACAGAGTCGGGGATGAACACTGAAGCTTTCTTT.

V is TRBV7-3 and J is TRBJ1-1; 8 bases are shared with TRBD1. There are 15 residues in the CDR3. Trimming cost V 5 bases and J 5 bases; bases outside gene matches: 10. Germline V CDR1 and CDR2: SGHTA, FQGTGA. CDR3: CASSPLGTGGTEAFF. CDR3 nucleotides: TGTGCCAGCAGCCCTCTCGGGACAGGAGGAACTGAAGCTTTCTTT.

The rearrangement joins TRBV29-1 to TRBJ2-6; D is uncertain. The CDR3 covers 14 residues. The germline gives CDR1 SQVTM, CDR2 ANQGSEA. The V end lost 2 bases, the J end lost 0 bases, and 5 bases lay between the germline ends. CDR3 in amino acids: CSVELASGANVLTF. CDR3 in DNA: TGCAGCGTTGAATTGGCCTCTGGGGCCAACGTCCTGACTTTC.

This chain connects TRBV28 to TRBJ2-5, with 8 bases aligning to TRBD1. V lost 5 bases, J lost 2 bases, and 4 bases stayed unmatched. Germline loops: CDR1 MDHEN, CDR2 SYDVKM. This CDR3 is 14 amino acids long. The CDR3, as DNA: TGTGCCAGCAGTGCCGGGACAGGACAAGAGACCCAGTACTTC. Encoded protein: CASSAGTGQETQYF.

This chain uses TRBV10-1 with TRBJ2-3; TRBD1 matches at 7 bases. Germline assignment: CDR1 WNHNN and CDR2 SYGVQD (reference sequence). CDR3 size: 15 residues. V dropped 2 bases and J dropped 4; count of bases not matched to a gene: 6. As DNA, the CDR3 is TGCGCCAGCAGTGAGATCGGGACAGCCGCAGATACGCAGTATTTT. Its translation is CASSEIGTAADTQYF.